These 21 T cell receptor beta chains share one sample of origin, sequenced in a study of identical twins. In TCRdb, the 5' RACE reads were re-called with MiXCR into one record per CDR3 protein. The table has a few hundred thousand distinct CDR3 sequences, approximately 10% seen once. A further study also used this sample, focusing on yellow fever vaccine responses in identical twins.

Sequencing used PBMCs. The receptors here all came from a woman under 30 in good health.

This clonotype was observed many times. This chain joins TRBV7-2 and TRBJ1-5; D uncertain. V was shortened by 5 bases and J by 9 bases, with 14 bases between the two germline ends. This CDR3 region has 13 residues. Looked up from germline, CDR1 is SGHTA and CDR2 is FQGNSA. CDR3 loop: CASSPDLVTPQHF. The CDR3 DNA reads as TGTGCCAGCAGCCCCGACTTAGTCACGCCCCAGCATTTT. The whole variable domain, filled in from reference TRBV7-2 and TRBJ1-5, reads GAGVSQSPSNKVTEKGKDVELRCDPISGHTALYWYRQSLGQGLEFLIYFQGNSAPDKSGLPSDRFSAERTGGSVSTLTIQRTQQEDSAVYLCASSPDLVTPQHFGDGTRLSIL.

This clonotype was seen repeatedly, ten times or more. The V and J genes are TRBV2 and TRBJ2-7; 7 bases are a match to TRBD1. The CDR3 length is 15 residues. Germline V gives CDR1 SNHLY, CDR2 FYNNEI. V lost 2 bases, J lost 0 bases, and 4 bases stayed unmatched. The CDR3, as DNA: TGTGCCAGCAGTGAACGGGACAGCGCCTCCTACGAGCAGTACTTC. Translated, it gives CASSERDSASYEQYF.

V gene TRBV7-3 combines with J gene TRBJ2-1; D gene ambiguous. Germline-derived CDR1 and CDR2 are SGHTA and FQGTGA. Trimming cost V 5 bases and J 8 bases, with 13 bases left between them. There are 13 residues in the CDR3. Here the CDR3 DNA reads TGTGCCAGCAGCCAAAGGTGGCTCGATGAGCAGTTCTTC. It is translated as CASSQRWLDEQFF.

The gene calls are TRBV2 and TRBJ2-2, with a possible D match to TRBD1 (5 bases). V was cut by 6 bases and J by 8 bases, with 13 bases left in between. The CDR3 extends over 13 amino acids. The germline CDR1 and CDR2 sequences are SNHLY and FYNNEI. The CDR3 here is CASRETGAGELFF. In nucleotides, the CDR3 is TGTGCCAGCAGGGAGACTGGGGCGGGGGAGCTGTTTTTT.

V usage is TRBV7-6 and J usage is TRBJ2-6; TRBD2 aligns across 14 bases. Germline V lookup: CDR1 SGHVS, CDR2 FNYEAQ. The CDR3 is made up of 20 amino acids. The V gene end was trimmed by 5 bases and the J gene end by 3 bases; junction bases not matched to a gene: 12. CDR3 loop: CASSKYLGLAGAGGANVLTF. CDR3 nucleotides: TGTGCCAGCAGCAAATACTTGGGACTAGCGGGAGCGGGTGGGGCCAACGTCCTGACTTTC.

CDR3 protein: CSARDGQGYEKLFF. The CDR3 DNA sequence: TGCAGTGCTAGGGACGGACAGGGTTATGAAAAACTGTTTTTT. The chain joins TRBV20-1 to TRBJ1-4, with 8 bases that match TRBD1. CDR3 length: 14 residues. Germline CDR1 and CDR2: DFQATT and SNEGSKA (reference sequence). Trimming cost V 3 bases and J 6 bases; bases outside gene matches: 6.

The chain carries TRBV6-4 and TRBJ2-1; TRBD2 matches at 9 bases. The V gene's germline CDR1 is MRHNA and CDR2 SNTAGT. V lost 5 bases and J lost 4; bases outside the gene matches: 9. The CDR3 loop spans 16 amino acids. CDR3 region: CASSNTASGDYNEQFF. CDR3 nucleotides: TGTGCCAGCAGTAATACAGCTAGCGGGGATTACAATGAGCAGTTCTTC.

This clonotype was observed a few times. This chain links TRBV3-1 with TRBJ2-7; D is perhaps TRBD1 or TRBD2 (5 bases each). V gave up 3 bases and J gave up 1 base, with 10 bases separating them. This CDR3 spans 14 amino acids. Germline assignment: CDR1 LGHDT and CDR2 YNNKEL (reference sequence). Written as DNA, the CDR3 is TGTGCCAGCAGCCAGGGGGATGGGTCCTACGAGCAGTACTTC. Amino acid sequence: CASSQGDGSYEQYF.

The chain carries TRBV12-5 and TRBJ2-2; D call uncertain. Germline V lookup: CDR1 LGHNT, CDR2 FRNRAP. The CDR3 sequence is 12 residues long. V lost 0 bases and J lost 8, with 4 bases in between. CDR3 bases: TGTGCTAGTGGTTTGGTTTCTGGGGAGCTGTTTTTT. Translating it yields CASGLVSGELFF.

J is TRBJ2-2 and V is TRBV11-1; D is perhaps TRBD1 or TRBD2 (5 bases each). The CDR3 runs to 22 residues. The germline gives CDR1 SGHAT, CDR2 FQDESV (reference sequence). Deletions cut 0 bases from V and 5 bases from J, with 31 bases between. The CDR3 bases are TGTGCCAGCAGCTTAGCCACCTCCCCGATGTTTACTAGGGGCAGACAAACCGGGGAGCTGTTTTTT. Its translation: CASSLATSPMFTRGRQTGELFF.

The genes are TRBV3-1 and TRBJ2-3; D may be TRBD2 (6 bases). This CDR3 spans 20 amino acids. Trimming removed 0 bases at V and 2 bases at J, with 24 bases between. Germline-derived CDR1 and CDR2 are LGHDT and YNNKEL (reference sequence). The CDR3 here is CASSQDLLATHLGSTDTQYF. The DNA of the CDR3 is TGTGCCAGCAGCCAAGATCTCCTAGCGACACACTTGGGGTCCACAGATACGCAGTATTTT.

This clonotype was counted a few times. This sequence joins TRBV12-3 or TRBV12-4 and TRBJ1-1, with a weak D call TRBD1 (5 bases). The CDR3 contains 11 residues. V was shortened by 5 bases and J by 10 bases, with 11 bases between the two germline ends. CDR3: CASSRQFAAFF. The CDR3 DNA is TGTGCCAGCAGTCGACAGTTCGCAGCTTTCTTT.

At least ten counts were recorded for this clonotype. This rearrangement joins TRBV20-1 to TRBJ2-1; 9 nucleotides line up with TRBD2. The ends lost 3 bases at V and 3 bases at J; junction bases unmatched: 6. The CDR3 has 15 residues. Germline CDR1 DFQATT, CDR2 SNEGSKA (reference sequence). The CDR3 is CSARAASGDYNEQFF. The CDR3 DNA sequence: TGCAGTGCTAGGGCGGCTAGCGGGGACTACAATGAGCAGTTCTTC.

The J gene is TRBJ1-1, the V gene TRBV12-3 or TRBV12-4; D is uncertain. Trimming took 1 base from V and 4 from J, leaving 10 bases between them. The CDR3 is made up of 14 amino acids. CDR3 in DNA: TGTGCCAGCAGTTTAGGGCACAGCTCCACTGAAGCTTTCTTT. Translated: CASSLGHSSTEAFF.

This clonotype was seen repeatedly, ten times or more. V usage is TRBV4-3 and J usage is TRBJ2-1; 8 positions match TRBD1. This CDR3 has 16 residues. After removal of 3 bases from V and 4 bases from J, the junction contained 8 bases not matched to a gene. The germline V gene has CDR1 LGHNA and CDR2 YSLEER. CDR3 sequence: CASSQRQGTGYNEQFF. The CDR3 DNA reads as TGCGCCAGCAGCCAGCGACAGGGGACAGGATACAATGAGCAGTTCTTC.

This clonotype showed up many times. CDR3 region: CASSQNTQETQYF. The CDR3 DNA follows: TGCGCCAGCAGCCAAAATACTCAAGAGACCCAGTACTTC. The V call is TRBV4-3, the J call TRBJ2-5, with unresolved D. This CDR3 comprises 13 residues. V lost 2 bases and J lost 2, with 6 bases in between. Germline V gene data show CDR1 as LGHNA and CDR2 as YSLEER.

A word on this clonotype: A junction boundary mismatches the germline segment, possibly from a read error. The chain has TRBV27 and TRBJ2-7; 8 nucleotides match TRBD1. The CDR3 consists of 14 residues. From germline, CDR1 is MNHEY and CDR2 SMNVEV (reference sequence). The CDR3 DNA sequence: TGTGCCAACAGTCCCAGGGGGCGGGACTACGAGCAGTACTTC. Protein: CANSPRGRDYEQYF.

This clonotype was detected only a few times. The rearrangement uses TRBV24-1 and TRBJ2-2, with D unclear. The CDR3 totals 13 residues. V lost 5 bases and J 5 bases, leaving 8 bases between the germline ends. Germline CDR1 reads KGHDR; CDR2 reads SFDVKD. CDR3 region: CATSVVRTGELFF. The CDR3 DNA reads TGTGCCACCAGTGTAGTACGGACCGGGGAGCTGTTTTTT.

This clonotype has ten or more counts. The chain combines TRBV5-1 with TRBJ1-1; the D gene is possibly TRBD1 (5 bases). The CDR3 sequence is 15 residues long. Trimming removed 2 bases from V and 2 bases from J, with 13 bases in between. The germline V gene encodes CDR1 SGHRS and CDR2 YFSETQ. The CDR3 region is CASSFLDNVNTEAFF. The CDR3 DNA follows: TGCGCCAGCAGCTTTCTGGACAACGTAAACACTGAAGCTTTCTTT.

This clonotype was found many times. V and J are TRBV3-1 and TRBJ2-3, with 8 bases aligning to TRBD2. V trimming: 2 bases; J trimming: 2 bases; junction bases outside the gene matches: 9. CDR3 size: 17 residues. CDR1 is LGHDT, CDR2 YNNKEL, per germline (reference sequence). CDR3 coding DNA: TGTGCCAGCAGCCAATTCGCCAGCGGGGGTTACACAGATACGCAGTATTTT. It encodes CASSQFASGGYTDTQYF.

This clonotype was counted many times. J is TRBJ2-5 and V is TRBV12-3 or TRBV12-4; D gene unclear. The V and J ends lost 3 bases and 3 bases respectively, with 8 bases between them. The length of the CDR3 is 13 residues. This CDR3 is CASSLGVKETQYF. The DNA for the CDR3 is TGTGCCAGCAGTTTGGGTGTGAAAGAGACCCAGTACTTC.